A single sample is the source of the 28 T cell receptor beta chains below, sequenced in a study of glioma-infiltrating T cells. The iRepertoire nested amplicon-rescue multiplex PCR amplified TCR alpha and beta CDR3s from RNA. TCRdb re-analysed the multiplex PCR reads in MiXCR, keeping a single row per CDR3 protein. The sample has 2,800 or so distinct CDR3 sequences, 33% seen once. The sequencing sample was made of glioma tissue, nonneoplastic brain tissue, or PBMCs (not recorded which). The origin of the receptors is a human donor with low-grade glioma or glioblastoma, undergoing nonglioma brain surgery, or in good health (not recorded which).

Comment on this clonotype: The CDR3 carries no conserved terminal phenylalanine or tryptophan, so it likely arises from a read error. CDR3 nucleotides: TGTGCCGCGCCGGGACAGGGGGCCACTGAAGCTTTCCTC. This translates into CAAPGQGATEAFL. J is TRBJ1-1 and V is TRBV6-1; the match to TRBD1 covers 12 bases. The CDR3 contains 13 residues. V lost 11 bases to trimming and J lost 4 bases; unmatched junction nucleotides: 5. Per germline, CDR1 MNHNS and CDR2 SASEGT.

This clonotype has ten or more counts. The rearrangement links TRBV12-5 to TRBJ2-7, with 7 positions matching TRBD2. J lost 2 bases, V lost 1 base, and 5 bases had no gene match. This CDR3 comprises 15 residues. The V gene's germline CDR1 is LGHNT and CDR2 FRNRAP. Here the CDR3 DNA reads TGTGCTAGTGGTTTGGGGTTGGGGGGGACCTACGAGCAGTACTTC. This gives the protein CASGLGLGGTYEQYF.

By share, this clonotype ranks as medium-sized. The genes are TRBV5-4 and TRBJ2-7; no clear D gene. The ends were cut back, 4 bases at V and 3 bases at J, with 11 bases in the middle. This CDR3 has 13 residues. CDR1 is SGHNT, CDR2 YYREEE, per germline (reference sequence). The CDR3 is CASSPAADYEQYF. The CDR3 region has the DNA TGTGCCAGCAGCCCCGCTGCAGACTACGAGCAGTACTTC.

This clonotype has a count of ten or more. The V call is TRBV12-3 or TRBV12-4, the J call TRBJ2-2; 8 positions agree with TRBD2. The V segment lost 6 bases and the J segment 4 bases; nucleotides outside the gene matches: 10. The CDR3 length is 16 residues. CDR3 nucleotide sequence: TGTGCCAGCAGCACCGGGACTAGAAAGTCCACCGGGGAGCTGTTTTTT. Its translation: CASSTGTRKSTGELFF.

In its sample, this clonotype is medium-sized (0.01 to 0.1%). This sequence joins TRBV3-1 and TRBJ2-5; D gene ambiguous. V lost 1 base, J lost 5 bases, and 5 bases lay in between. Germline V gene lookup returns CDR1 LGHDT and CDR2 YNNKEL (reference sequence). There are 12 residues in the CDR3. CDR3 region: CASSQVGETQYF. CDR3 DNA sequence: TGTGCCAGCAGCCAAGTGGGGGAGACCCAGTACTTC.

By sample fraction, this clonotype is medium-sized (0.01 to 0.1%). The CDR3 DNA follows: TGCGCCAGCAGAGAGGCCCGGGCCCCGGGGACTGAAGCTTTCTTT. This translates into CASREARAPGTEAFF. The rearrangement uses TRBV5-1 and TRBJ1-1; D is unclear. Trimming took off 5 bases at V and 5 bases at J, with 19 bases between the two ends. CDR1 and CDR2 (germline): SGHRS, YFSETQ. This CDR3 is 15 amino acids long.

In regard to this clonotype: This sequence may be a read error, since a much larger clone differs from it by one base. The chain combines TRBV3-1 with TRBJ2-1; D remains ambiguous. V was cut by 5 bases and J by 5 bases, with 13 bases left in between. This CDR3 comprises 14 residues. Germline V CDR1 and CDR2: LGHDT, YNNKEL (reference sequence). For the CDR3, the DNA is TGTGCCAGCAGCGGTGTAGGCAGCCACAATGAGCAGTTCTTC. Translation gives CASSGVGSHNEQFF.

V and J are TRBV7-6 and TRBJ2-3; no definite D call. Trimming stripped 2 bases from V and 0 bases from J, with 6 bases between. The CDR3 extends over 14 amino acids. Germline-derived CDR1 and CDR2 are SGHVS and FNYEAQ. The CDR3 loop is CASSLIYSTDTQYF. The CDR3 nucleotides are TGTGCCAGCAGCTTAATCTACAGCACAGATACGCAGTATTTT.

This clonotype is medium-sized (0.01 to 0.1%) within its sample. The rearrangement joins TRBV2 to TRBJ1-4; unclear D gene. CDR3 length: 13 residues. Trimming left V 7 bases short and J 3 bases short, with 9 bases between. Germline lookup yields CDR1 SNHLY and CDR2 FYNNEI. The CDR3 protein is CASKRNPNEKLFF. For the CDR3, the DNA is TGTGCCAGCAAGAGAAACCCTAATGAAAAACTGTTTTTT.

This clonotype is large in the sample. Its ends do not fully match the called genes, so a read error is possible. This chain joins TRBV27 and TRBJ2-7; D is unresolved. Germline V gene lookup returns CDR1 MNHEY and CDR2 SMNVEV (reference sequence). This CDR3 has 14 amino acids. The CDR3 coding sequence is TGTGCCAGCGGTTTGACCCTTACAGTAGACGAGCAGTACTTC. It is translated as CASGLTLTVDEQYF.

Many counts were recorded for this clonotype. The rearrangement links TRBV5-4 to TRBJ2-1; D is uncertain. The CDR3 loop spans 15 amino acids. Trimming left V 0 bases short and J 2 bases short, with 9 bases between. Germline-derived CDR1 and CDR2 are SGHNT and YYREEE (reference sequence). The CDR3 spells CASSLGVNTYNEQFF. The DNA of the CDR3 is TGTGCCAGCAGCTTGGGGGTTAACACCTACAATGAGCAGTTCTTC.

The chain uses TRBV20-1 and TRBJ1-1; D is possibly TRBD1 (6 bases). In germline, CDR1 is DFQATT, CDR2 SNEGSKA (reference sequence). Trimming pared 6 bases from V and 14 bases from J, leaving 16 bases between. The CDR3 is 10 residues long. The CDR3 bases are TGCAGTGCCTTGGACAGCCGGAACTTCTTT. It translates to CSALDSRNFF.

The V call is TRBV19, the J call TRBJ1-1; tentatively, D is TRBD1 (5 bases). Germline loops: CDR1 LNHDA, CDR2 SQIVND (reference sequence). The CDR3 covers 14 residues. Trimming removed 6 bases at V and 7 bases at J, with 18 bases between. The CDR3 coding sequence is TGTGCCAGTAGAAAGGACACGGCCCCAAATGAAGCTTTCTTT. Its translation: CASRKDTAPNEAFF. Combining the CDR3 with reference TRBV19 and TRBJ1-1 gives the whole variable domain DGGITQSPKYLFRKEGQNVTLSCEQNLNHDAMYWYRQDPGQGLRLIYYSQIVNDFQKGDIAEGYSVSREKKESFPLTVTSAQKNPTAFYLCASRKDTAPNEAFFGQGTRLTVV.

In its sample, this clonotype is medium-sized. The gene calls are TRBV4-2 and TRBJ2-7, with D perhaps given as TRBD1 or TRBD2 (5 bases each). CDR3 size: 12 residues. Germline CDR1 is LGHNA and CDR2 is YNFKEQ. Trimming took off 0 bases at V and 12 bases at J, with 12 bases between the two ends. The CDR3 coding sequence is TGTGCCAGCAGCCAAGATGGGGGATTGGGGTACTTC. It translates to CASSQDGGLGYF.

The chain joins TRBV11-1 to TRBJ2-1, with D perhaps TRBD1 or TRBD2 (5 bases each). This CDR3 comprises 15 residues. Per germline, CDR1 SGHAT and CDR2 FQDESV (reference sequence). Trimming pared 1 base from V and 15 bases from J, leaving 22 bases between. As DNA, the CDR3 is TGTGCCAGCAGCTTAGGGGGCCAAGGGGAGAATGAGAGGTTCTTC. It codes for CASSLGGQGENERFF.

This clonotype is categorized as medium-sized. The chain joins TRBV4-3 to TRBJ1-1; D perhaps matches TRBD1 (5 bases). V gave up 0 bases and J gave up 6 bases, with 11 bases separating them. The CDR3 sequence is 14 residues long. Germline CDR1 is LGHNA and CDR2 is YSLEER. The CDR3 loop is CASSQESKGAEAFF. Written as DNA, the CDR3 is TGCGCCAGCAGCCAAGAGTCAAAAGGGGCTGAAGCTTTCTTT.

This clonotype was recorded at least ten times. The rearrangement uses TRBV13 and TRBJ1-2, with no clear D. The CDR3 is 12 residues long. Trimming took 4 bases from V and 6 from J, leaving 9 bases between them. Germline lookup yields CDR1 PRHDT and CDR2 FYEKMQ (reference sequence). The CDR3 region has the DNA TGTGCCAGCAGCTCCAACAGTAATGGCTACACCTTC. This gives the protein CASSSNSNGYTF.

This clonotype is medium-sized within its sample. The V and J genes are TRBV5-4 and TRBJ2-1, with TRBD2 as a possible D gene (5 bases). Germline CDR1 SGHNT, CDR2 YYREEE (reference sequence). V was shortened by 3 bases and J by 13 bases, with 17 bases between the two germline ends. The CDR3 has 13 residues. The CDR3 protein is CASSSGLVRDQFF. The CDR3 region has the DNA TGTGCCAGCAGCTCCGGACTGGTGCGAGACCAGTTCTTC.

J is TRBJ1-6 and V is TRBV6-5; D not resolved. Germline loops: CDR1 MNHEY, CDR2 SVGAGI. The CDR3 is 17 residues long. V was pared by 10 bases and J by 0 bases, with 19 bases between. The CDR3 DNA follows: TGTGCCATCATTTACTACCAGGTAAGCTCCTATAATTCACCCCTCCACTTT. Its protein is CAIIYYQVSSYNSPLHF.

This clonotype was detected many times. This sequence joins TRBV3-1 and TRBJ2-1; D remains unclear. The length of the CDR3 is 12 residues. V was pared by 1 base and J by 5 bases, with 3 bases between. Germline CDR1 reads LGHDT; CDR2 reads YNNKEL (reference sequence). CDR3 bases: TGTGCCAGCAGCCAAGCAGACAATGAGCAGTTCTTC. It specifies CASSQADNEQFF.

This clonotype is labeled large. This chain links TRBV6-6 with TRBJ1-5; D is uncertain. The CDR3 is made up of 16 amino acids. Germline CDR1 reads MNHNY; CDR2 reads SVGAGI (reference sequence). Trimming stripped 0 bases from V and 1 base from J, with 10 bases between. The CDR3, as DNA: TGTGCCAGCAGTTACTCATCAGGTGAAAGCAATCAGCCCCAGCATTTT. The encoded protein is CASSYSSGESNQPQHF.

In its sample, this clonotype is medium-sized (0.01 to 0.1%). This sequence joins TRBV7-9 and TRBJ1-5; D is possibly TRBD1 (6 bases). Germline assignment: CDR1 SEHNR and CDR2 FQNEAQ (reference sequence). The ends were cut back, 8 bases at V and 1 base at J, with 9 bases in the middle. The CDR3 is 13 residues long. The CDR3 reads CASQGPSNQPQHF. CDR3 DNA sequence: TGTGCCAGCCAGGGGCCGAGCAATCAGCCCCAGCATTTT.

Comments on this clonotype: One junction end does not reproduce the germline sequence, and a read error may be involved. The chain uses TRBV6-5 and TRBJ2-1; the match to TRBD2 covers 10 bases. Germline V gene lookup returns CDR1 MNHEY and CDR2 SVGAGI. The CDR3 totals 17 residues. The CDR3 protein is CASIRTSGGASYNEQFF. The CDR3 coding sequence is TGTGCCAGCATTAGGACTAGCGGTGGGGCCTCCTACAATGAACAGTTCTTC.

Comment on this clonotype: A read error may produce the germline difference seen at one junction end. This chain links TRBV27 with TRBJ1-5, with D unresolved. Germline values: CDR1 MNHEY, CDR2 SMNVEV (reference sequence). This CDR3 comprises 13 residues. CDR3 region: CATSLKNNPPQHF. The CDR3 nucleotides are TGTGCCACCAGTTTGAAGAATAATCCCCCCCAGCATTTT.

This clonotype is medium-sized within its sample. The DNA for the CDR3 is TGTGCCAGCAGCCCCCAAGGACGGAGCGAACCCCTCCACTTT. Translating it yields CASSPQGRSEPLHF. The chain couples TRBV7-3 to TRBJ1-6, with no clear D. The germline gives CDR1 SGHTA, CDR2 FQGTGA. This CDR3 comprises 14 residues. V was cut by 5 bases and J by 12 bases, with 17 bases left in between.

This clonotype occurred many times. V and J are TRBV14 and TRBJ2-3, with a possible D match to TRBD2 (7 bases). V gave up 0 bases and J gave up 0 bases, with 16 bases separating them. Germline CDR1 SGHDN, CDR2 FVKESK. The length of the CDR3 is 18 residues. CDR3 bases: TGTGCCAGCAGCCAAGAAGGGGGAAGAGCGGGGAGCACAGATACGCAGTATTTT. It translates to CASSQEGGRAGSTDTQYF. Full variable domain (rest looked up from reference TRBV14 and TRBJ2-3): EAGVTQFPSHSVIEKGQTVTLRCDPISGHDNLYWYRRVMGKEIKFLLHFVKESKQDESGMPNNRFLAERTGGTYSTLKVQPAELEDSGVYFCASSQEGGRAGSTDTQYFGPGTRLTVL.

This clonotype has just one count. The junction departs from germline at one end; a sequencing error may be responsible. The rearrangement links TRBV4-1 to TRBJ1-1; maybe TRBD1 (5 bases). This CDR3 comprises 13 residues. Germline loops: CDR1 MGHRA, CDR2 YSYEKL. CDR3 sequence reads: CASSPQGSTESFF. In DNA form, the CDR3 reads TGCGCCAGCAGCCCTCAGGGATCCACTGAATCTTTCTTT.

This clonotype came up many times. Here the CDR3 omits its conserved ending phenylalanine or tryptophan, so a read error is the likely source. The CDR3 bases are TGTGCCAGCAGCGGTCTCAGCTCGGATGCCACAGATACGCAGTATTCT. Amino acid sequence: CASSGLSSDATDTQYS. The chain combines TRBV2 with TRBJ2-3; D ambiguous. Germline assignment: CDR1 SNHLY and CDR2 FYNNEI. The CDR3 loop spans 16 amino acids. V lost 6 bases and J lost 2, with 18 bases in between.